The present T cell receptor (beta chain) was sequenced within a study of Graves' ophthalmopathy and Graves' hyperthyroidism. The wider study: Untreated patients at initial diagnosis provided peripheral blood. Points from the study as a whole: With a specificity of about 75% and a sensitivity of 70% to 71%, the model predicted ophthalmopathy progression. Appearing in blood as well were most expanded thyroid clonotypes above 0.001 frequency.

Germline CDR1 reads MNHEY; CDR2 reads SMNVEV (reference sequence). The CDR3 is made up of 12 amino acids. Hyperthyroidism was new, under 2 months, in patients aged 18 to 65. Details on this clonotype: Its specificity is unknown. A much larger clone differs by one base, so this may be a read error.

RNA transcripts were the source from which TCR beta CDR3 regions were amplified. Following a first-round RT-PCR that used HTBI primers, a second-round multiplex PCR was carried out. TCRdb re-called the multiplex PCR reads with MiXCR, one entry per CDR3 protein. The sample has 620,000 or so distinct CDR3 sequences; about 24% are singletons. This sequence was found in a woman aged 18-29 years with stable Graves' hyperthyroidism. Some clones in this sample may be carry-over from other donors' samples. The chain has TRBV27 and TRBJ2-4; no definite D call. The source material was peripheral blood. The CDR3 reads CASSLVQSGRVF. In nucleotides, the CDR3 is TGTGCCAGCAGTTTGGTGCAGTCAGGAAGGGTTTTC.